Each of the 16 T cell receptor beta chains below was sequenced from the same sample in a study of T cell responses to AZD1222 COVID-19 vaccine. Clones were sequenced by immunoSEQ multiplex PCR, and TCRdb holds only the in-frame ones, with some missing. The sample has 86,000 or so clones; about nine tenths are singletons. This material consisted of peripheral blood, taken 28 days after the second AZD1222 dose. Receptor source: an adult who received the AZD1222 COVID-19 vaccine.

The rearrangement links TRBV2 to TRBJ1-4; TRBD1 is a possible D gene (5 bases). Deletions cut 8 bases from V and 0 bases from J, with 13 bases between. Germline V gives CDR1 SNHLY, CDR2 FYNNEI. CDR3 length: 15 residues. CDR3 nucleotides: TGTGCCAGCGGGTCCCGACAGACAACTAATGAAAAACTGTTTTTT. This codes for CASGSRQTTNEKLFF.

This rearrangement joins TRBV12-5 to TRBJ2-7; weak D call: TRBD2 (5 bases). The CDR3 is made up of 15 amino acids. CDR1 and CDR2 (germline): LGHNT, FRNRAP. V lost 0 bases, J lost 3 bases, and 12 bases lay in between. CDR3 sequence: CASGLVVYGDYEQYF. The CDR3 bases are TGTGCTAGTGGTTTGGTAGTGTACGGGGACTACGAGCAGTACTTC.

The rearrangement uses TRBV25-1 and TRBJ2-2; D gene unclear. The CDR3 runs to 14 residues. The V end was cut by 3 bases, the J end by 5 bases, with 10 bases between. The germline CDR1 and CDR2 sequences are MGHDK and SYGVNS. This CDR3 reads CASSDPLETGELFF. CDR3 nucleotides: TGTGCCAGCAGTGATCCGTTAGAGACCGGGGAGCTGTTTTTT.

This CDR3 is CASSPRALNTEAFF. The CDR3 DNA follows: TGCGCCAGCAGCCCCAGGGCCTTGAACACTGAAGCTTTCTTT. The chain couples TRBV5-1 to TRBJ1-1; possibly TRBD1 for D (5 bases). The germline V gene encodes CDR1 SGHRS and CDR2 YFSETQ. This CDR3 has 14 amino acids. Trimming shortened V by 4 bases and J by 0 bases, and 10 bases separated the two germline ends.

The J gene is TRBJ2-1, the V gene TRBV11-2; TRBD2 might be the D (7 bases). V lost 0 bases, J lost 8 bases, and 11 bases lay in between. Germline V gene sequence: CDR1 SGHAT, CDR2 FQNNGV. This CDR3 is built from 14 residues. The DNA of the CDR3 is TGTGCCAGCAGCTTAGATTTAGGGGGGGATGAGCAGTTCTTC. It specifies CASSLDLGGDEQFF.

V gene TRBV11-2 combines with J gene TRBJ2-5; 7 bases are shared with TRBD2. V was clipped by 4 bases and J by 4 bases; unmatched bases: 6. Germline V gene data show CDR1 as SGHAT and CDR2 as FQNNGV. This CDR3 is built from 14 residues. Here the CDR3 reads CASSSVAGLETQYF. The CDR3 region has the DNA TGTGCCAGCAGCTCGGTAGCGGGTTTAGAGACCCAGTACTTC. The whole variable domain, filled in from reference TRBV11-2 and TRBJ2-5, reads EAGVAQSPRYKIIEKRQSVAFWCNPISGHATLYWYQQILGQGPKLLIQFQNNGVVDDSQLPKDRFSAERLKGVDSTLKIQPAKLEDSAVYLCASSSVAGLETQYFGPGTRLLVL.

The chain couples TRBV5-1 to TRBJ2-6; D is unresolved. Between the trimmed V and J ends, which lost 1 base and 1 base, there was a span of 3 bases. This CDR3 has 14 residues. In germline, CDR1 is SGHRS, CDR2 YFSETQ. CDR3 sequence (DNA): TGCGCCAGCAGCTTGAAATCTGGGGCCAACGTCCTGACTTTC. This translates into CASSLKSGANVLTF.

CDR3: CASTYGDRINSPLHF. In DNA form, the CDR3 reads TGTGCCAGCACCTACGGGGACAGGATTAATTCACCCCTCCACTTT. V usage is TRBV6-5 and J usage is TRBJ1-6; 8 bases line up with TRBD1. CDR1 is MNHEY, CDR2 SVGAGI, per germline. This CDR3 contains 15 residues. Trimming cost V 7 bases and J 6 bases; bases outside gene matches: 8.

CDR3 sequence (DNA): TGTGCCAGCAACCGTAAGGCCCCCTCTTTTACCGACGGCTACACCTTC. It translates to CASNRKAPSFTDGYTF. V is TRBV11-2 and J is TRBJ1-2; D uncertain. The CDR3 length is 16 residues. V was pared by 7 bases and J by 8 bases, with 26 bases between. CDR1 and CDR2 from the germline V gene are SGHAT and FQNNGV.

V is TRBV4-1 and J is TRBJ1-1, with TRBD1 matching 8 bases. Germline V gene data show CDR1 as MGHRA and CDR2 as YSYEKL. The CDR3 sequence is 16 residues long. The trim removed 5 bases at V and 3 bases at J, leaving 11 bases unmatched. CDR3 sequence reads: CASSSRTGRPDTEAFF. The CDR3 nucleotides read TGCGCCAGCAGCTCTAGGACAGGGCGTCCGGACACTGAAGCTTTCTTT.

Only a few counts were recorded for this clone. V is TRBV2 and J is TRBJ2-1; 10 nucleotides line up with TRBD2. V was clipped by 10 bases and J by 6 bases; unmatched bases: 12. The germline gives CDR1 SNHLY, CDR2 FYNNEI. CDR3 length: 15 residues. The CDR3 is CAMRRTSGSLNEQFF. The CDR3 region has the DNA TGTGCCATGCGCCGGACTAGCGGATCTCTCAATGAGCAGTTCTTC.

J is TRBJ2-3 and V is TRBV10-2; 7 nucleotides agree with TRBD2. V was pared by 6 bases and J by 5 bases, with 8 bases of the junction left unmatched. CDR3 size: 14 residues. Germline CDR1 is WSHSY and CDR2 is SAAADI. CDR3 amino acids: CASRGGSVEDTQYF. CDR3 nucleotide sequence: TGCGCCAGCAGAGGCGGGAGCGTTGAAGATACGCAGTATTTT.

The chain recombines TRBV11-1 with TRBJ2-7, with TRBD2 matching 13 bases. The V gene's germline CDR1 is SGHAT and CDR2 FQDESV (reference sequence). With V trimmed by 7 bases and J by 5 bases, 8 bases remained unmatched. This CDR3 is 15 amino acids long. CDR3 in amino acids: CASTKTSGRFHEQYF. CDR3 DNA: TGTGCCAGCACAAAGACTAGCGGGAGGTTCCACGAGCAGTACTTC.

CDR3 amino acids: CASSQGQIPGNTIYF. The CDR3 nucleotides are TGCGCCAGCAGCCAAGGACAGATTCCTGGAAACACCATATATTTT. The chain recombines TRBV4-3 with TRBJ1-3, with a weak D call TRBD1 (5 bases). V lost 1 base, J lost 2 bases, and 9 bases lay in between. Germline V gene sequence: CDR1 LGHNA, CDR2 YSLEER. This CDR3 is 15 amino acids long.

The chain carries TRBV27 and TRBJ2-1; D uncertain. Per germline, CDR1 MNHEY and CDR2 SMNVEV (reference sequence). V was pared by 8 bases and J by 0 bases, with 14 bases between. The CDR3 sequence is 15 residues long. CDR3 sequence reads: CASGFGASSYNEQFF. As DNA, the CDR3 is TGTGCCAGCGGGTTCGGCGCGAGCTCCTACAATGAGCAGTTCTTC.

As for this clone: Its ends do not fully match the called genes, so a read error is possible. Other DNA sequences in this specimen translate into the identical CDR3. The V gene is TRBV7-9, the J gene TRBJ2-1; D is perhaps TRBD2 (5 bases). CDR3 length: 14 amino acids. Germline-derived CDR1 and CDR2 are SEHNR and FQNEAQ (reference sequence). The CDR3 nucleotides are TGTGCCAGCAGCCTAGCCCCTTCCTACAATGAGCAGTTCTTC. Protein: CASSLAPSYNEQFF.